These T cell receptor beta chains were read from a single sample in a study of blood T cell repertoires in COVID-19. The assay was immunoSEQ multiplex PCR, and TCRdb's table has in-frame clones only and misses some. There are approximately 260,000 clones in the sample; about nine tenths occur only once, and just under 6.5% lies in the top ten. Sequenced: PBMCs or T cells enriched from blood (not recorded which). These TCRs come from a woman between 25 and 40 years old with acute COVID-19. CDR3s include the opening cysteine and the closing phenylalanine or tryptophan. The D gene is left open where the match is weak. Rows may omit the clone size; those that give it use once, few, many or a size class.

j_call,v_call,clone_size,d_call,cdr3_aa,cdr3_nt
TRBJ2-7,TRBV27,-,TRBD2,CASSLSLAGKWYEQYF,TGTGCCAGCAGTTTAAGTCTAGCGGGAAAGTGGTACGAGCAGTACTTC
TRBJ1-1,TRBV18,-,-,CASSLQGEGEAFF,TGTGCCAGCTCACTCCAGGGCGAAGGTGAAGCTTTCTTT
TRBJ2-5,TRBV6-5,once,-,CASNHDRQETQYF,TGTGCCAGCAACCACGACAGACAAGAGACCCAGTACTTC
TRBJ2-3,TRBV7-8,many,TRBD2,CASSLWEGRGGPTDTQYF,TGTGCCAGCAGCTTATGGGAGGGGCGGGGGGGCCCCACAGATACGCAGTATTTT
TRBJ2-3,TRBV3-1/TRBV3-2,-,-,CASSHGRGTYTDTQYF,TGTGCCAGCAGCCACGGCAGGGGCACGTATACAGATACGCAGTATTTT
TRBJ1-6,TRBV15,-,TRBD1,CATSRDLTGSNSPLHF,TGTGCCACCAGCAGAGATCTGACAGGGTCTAATTCACCCCTCCACTTT
TRBJ2-7,TRBV7-3,-,-,CASSLGSRGTYEQYF,TGTGCCAGCAGCTTGGGGTCGCGCGGGACCTACGAGCAGTACTTC
TRBJ1-1,TRBV3-1/TRBV3-2,-,-,CASSQLANTEAFF,TGTGCCAGCAGCCAGCTGGCTAACACTGAAGCTTTCTTT
TRBJ1-5,TRBV30,few,-,CAWSVQSNQPQHF,TGTGCCTGGAGTGTACAGAGCAATCAGCCCCAGCATTTT
TRBJ2-7,TRBV4-1,-,-,CASSPTKSHYEQYF,TGCGCCAGCAGCCCGACTAAATCCCACTACGAGCAGTACTTC
TRBJ1-3,TRBV30,-,TRBD1,CARGTGGNTIYF,TGTGCCCGGGGGACAGGTGGAAACACCATATATTTT
TRBJ1-5,TRBV10-1,once,TRBD1,CASRQGANQPQHF,TGCGCCAGCAGGCAGGGGGCGAATCAGCCCCAGCATTTT
TRBJ2-7,TRBV6-1,-,TRBD1,CASSEAVDRGGEQYF,TGTGCCAGCAGTGAAGCCGTGGACAGGGGAGGCGAGCAGTACTTC
TRBJ2-6,TRBV4-3,-,TRBD1,CASSPGQGAGANVLTF,TGCGCCAGCAGCCCAGGACAGGGGGCTGGGGCCAACGTCCTGACTTTC
TRBJ2-2,TRBV9,-,TRBD1,CASSVEGAYTGELFF,TGTGCCAGCAGCGTAGAGGGGGCGTACACCGGGGAGCTGTTTTTT
TRBJ2-7,TRBV9,once,-,CASSVQDSSYEQYF,TGTGCCAGCAGCGTCCAGGACAGCTCCTACGAGCAGTACTTC
TRBJ1-1,TRBV7-9,-,TRBD1,CASSLNGQGSPEAFF,TGTGCCAGCAGCCTAAATGGACAGGGGAGTCCTGAAGCTTTCTTT
TRBJ2-7,TRBV19,-,TRBD2,CASSDLGGGFEQYF,TGTGCCAGTAGTGACCTTGGGGGGGGGTTCGAGCAGTACTTC
TRBJ2-2,TRBV5-1,-,TRBD1,CASSYDRGGTGELFF,TGCGCCAGCAGCTACGACAGGGGGGGCACCGGGGAGCTGTTTTTT
TRBJ2-7,TRBV7-9,-,TRBD2,CASSFKRSTSGNEQYF,TGTGCCAGCAGCTTCAAGCGGTCCACTAGCGGGAACGAGCAGTACTTC
TRBJ2-6,TRBV14,once,-,CASSSPGLLNSGANVLTF,TGTGCCAGCAGTTCCCCTGGCCTACTAAACTCTGGGGCCAACGTCCTGACTTTC
TRBJ2-7,TRBV6-5,once,TRBD1,CASSYQGDEQYF,TGTGCCAGCAGTTATCAGGGGGACGAGCAGTACTTC
TRBJ2-5,TRBV30,-,TRBD1,CAWSPGQGAKTQYF,TGTGCCTGGAGTCCAGGACAGGGGGCCAAGACCCAGTACTTC
TRBJ2-7,TRBV6-5,-,-,CASSSTLDSYEQYF,TGTGCCAGCAGTTCGACTCTCGACTCCTACGAGCAGTACTTC
TRBJ1-4,TRBV19,-,-,CASSTLRGSSEKLFF,TGTGCCAGTAGTACCCTCCGAGGGAGCAGCGAAAAACTGTTTTTT